These 17 T cell receptor beta chains were all obtained from the same sample, sequenced in a study of beta chain features in type 1 diabetes. Sequenced material consisted of expressed TCRB transcripts (all of the isolated RNA was reverse transcribed). Using immunoSEQ multiplex PCR, the repertoire was profiled, and TCRdb retains in-frame clones only, with some absent. The sample consists of about 150,000 clones, about 9.4% of them appearing once. The sample was naive CD4+ T cells from blood. These receptors originate from a man aged 18 to 29 in good health.

The CDR3 loop is CASSLGRYNSPLHF. In DNA, the CDR3 is TGTGCCAGCAGCTTGGGTCGGTATAATTCACCCCTCCACTTT. The rearrangement joins TRBV5-8 to TRBJ1-6, with D uncertain. The CDR3 loop spans 14 amino acids. Germline V CDR1 and CDR2: SGHTS, YDEGEE. Between the trimmed V and J ends, which lost 0 bases and 4 bases, there was a span of 5 bases.

This clone has just a few counts. The chain employs TRBV5-5 and TRBJ2-5, with 7 bases lining up with TRBD1. After removal of 2 bases from V and 2 bases from J, the junction contained 3 bases not matched to a gene. There are 14 residues in the CDR3. Germline loops: CDR1 SGHKS, CDR2 YYEKEE (reference sequence). CDR3: CASSFGQVQETQYF. The CDR3 DNA follows: TGTGCCAGCAGCTTCGGACAGGTACAAGAGACCCAGTACTTC. Supplemented by reference TRBV5-5 and TRBJ2-5, the full variable domain reads DAGVTQSPTHLIKTRGQQVTLRCSPISGHKSVSWYQQVLGQGPQFIFQYYEKEERGRGNFPDRFSARQFPNYSSELNVNALLLGDSALYLCASSFGQVQETQYFGPGTRLLVL.

The chain links TRBV30 to TRBJ1-5; D is perhaps TRBD1 (6 bases). The CDR3 has 14 amino acids. Deletions cut 2 bases from V and 0 bases from J, with 8 bases between. Germline loops: CDR1 GTSNPN, CDR2 SVGIG (reference sequence). This chain's CDR3 is CAWSQGYSNQPQHF. The CDR3 bases are TGTGCCTGGAGTCAGGGGTATAGCAATCAGCCCCAGCATTTT.

In this sample, this clone turned up a few times. The J gene is TRBJ2-1, the V gene TRBV19; TRBD2 might be the D (6 bases). The CDR3 has 14 residues. V was shortened by 3 bases and J by 10 bases, with 16 bases between the two germline ends. Germline assignment: CDR1 LNHDA and CDR2 SQIVND (reference sequence). The DNA of the CDR3 is TGTGCCAGTAGTATCGCCTGGTCGGCGGGAGAGCAGTTCTTC. This codes for CASSIAWSAGEQFF.

There are a few counts of this clone. The chain is built from TRBV7-7 and TRBJ2-3, with 10 bases matching TRBD2. This CDR3 comprises 16 residues. Germline V gene sequence: CDR1 SSHAT, CDR2 FNYEAQ (reference sequence). Trimming removed 5 bases from V and 3 bases from J; junction bases left unmatched: 8. The CDR3 region has the DNA TGTGCCAGCAGCCCGCGGGCTAGCGGGGGTACAGATACGCAGTATTTT. Its translation is CASSPRASGGTDTQYF.

This chain uses TRBV15 with TRBJ1-5; D may be TRBD1 (5 bases). V was shortened by 1 base and J by 1 base, with 20 bases between the two germline ends. Looked up from germline, CDR1 is LNHNV and CDR2 is YYDKDF (reference sequence). The CDR3 totals 19 residues. The CDR3 region has the DNA TGTGCCACCAGCAGAGCGAGACAGAGTTCCGGTGGGAGCAATCAGCCCCAGCATTTT. Translation gives CATSRARQSSGGSNQPQHF.

V and J are TRBV28 and TRBJ2-3; weak D call: TRBD2 (6 bases). The CDR3 is 13 residues long. Germline CDR1 MDHEN, CDR2 SYDVKM. CDR3 DNA: TGTGCAAGCTTGGAGGGAAGCACAGATACGCAGTATTTT. Protein sequence: CASLEGSTDTQYF. The full variable domain, completed using reference TRBV28 and TRBJ2-3, is DVKVTQSSRYLVKRTGEKVFLECVQDMDHENMFWYRQDPGLGLRLIYFSYDVKMKEKGDIPEGYSVSREKKERFSLILESASTNQTSMYLCASLEGSTDTQYFGPGTRLTVL.

In this sample, this clone turned up a few times. The V and J genes are TRBV7-2 and TRBJ2-5, with 9 bases identical to TRBD2. Per germline, CDR1 SGHTA and CDR2 FQGNSA. With V trimmed by 4 bases and J by 5 bases, 8 bases remained unmatched. The CDR3 is 15 residues long. In nucleotides, the CDR3 is TGTGCCAGCAGCTCTCAGCGGGGGGAGGGGGAGACCCAGTACTTC. It yields the protein CASSSQRGEGETQYF.

CDR3 DNA sequence: TGTGCCAGCAGTTACCGACAGGGGCAGAGTGGCTACACCTTC. This gives the protein CASSYRQGQSGYTF. This chain uses TRBV5-4 with TRBJ1-2; 8 nucleotides match TRBD1. The CDR3 spans 14 residues. V lost 5 bases to trimming and J lost 7 bases; unmatched junction nucleotides: 10. Germline V gene data show CDR1 as SGHNT and CDR2 as YYREEE (reference sequence). Together with reference TRBV5-4 and TRBJ1-2, the CDR3 gives the full variable domain: ETGVTQSPTHLIKTRGQQVTLRCSSQSGHNTVSWYQQALGQGPQFIFQYYREEENGRGNFPPRFSGLQFPNYSSELNVNALELDDSALYLCASSYRQGQSGYTFGSGTRLTVV.

This clone has a handful of counts. The J gene is TRBJ2-3, the V gene TRBV7-2; 7 bases are a match to TRBD1. Trimming removed 1 base from V and 2 bases from J; junction bases left unmatched: 15. CDR1 and CDR2 from the germline V gene are SGHTA and FQGNSA. The CDR3 has 19 amino acids. CDR3 DNA: TGTGCCAGCAGCTTAGTTCGGCTGGTCCCAGGGGGACCCACAGATACGCAGTATTTT. It codes for CASSLVRLVPGGPTDTQYF.

This clone came up a few times. This sequence joins TRBV28 and TRBJ2-1; 7 bases map to TRBD1. Germline lookup yields CDR1 MDHEN and CDR2 SYDVKM. Trimming at V came to 5 bases and at J to 0 bases, leaving 10 bases not matched to a gene. This CDR3 is 17 amino acids long. The CDR3 nucleotides read TGTGCCAGCAGTCCCTCACAGGGGCCCAGCTCCTACAATGAGCAGTTCTTC. This encodes CASSPSQGPSSYNEQFF.

This clone came up a few times. The chain's CDR3 is CASSESGQFSSYNSPLHF. CDR3 in DNA: TGTGCCAGCAGTGAATCTGGGCAGTTTAGCTCCTATAATTCACCCCTCCACTTT. The V gene is TRBV25-1, the J gene TRBJ1-6, with D uncertain. Germline V gene sequence: CDR1 MGHDK, CDR2 SYGVNS. This CDR3 contains 18 residues. Trimming cost V 1 base and J 0 bases, with 13 bases left between them.

The J gene is TRBJ2-2, the V gene TRBV18, with TRBD1 as a possible D gene (6 bases). The germline V and J ends were trimmed by 8 bases and 0 bases, with 13 bases remaining between them. From germline, CDR1 is KGHSH and CDR2 LQKENI. The CDR3 contains 15 residues. This CDR3 reads CASPKDSANTGELFF. CDR3 nucleotide sequence: TGTGCCAGCCCGAAGGACAGTGCGAACACCGGGGAGCTGTTTTTT. Supplemented by reference TRBV18 and TRBJ2-2, the full variable domain reads NAGVMQNPRHLVRRRGQEARLRCSPMKGHSHVYWYRQLPEEGLKFMVYLQKENIIDESGMPKERFSAEFPKEGPSILRIQQVVRGDSAAYFCASPKDSANTGELFFGEGSRLTVL.

J is TRBJ2-7 and V is TRBV10-1; D perhaps matches TRBD2 (7 bases). The CDR3 consists of 15 residues. Germline V gene data show CDR1 as WNHNN and CDR2 as SYGVQD (reference sequence). V was pared by 0 bases and J by 3 bases, with 12 bases between. This CDR3 reads CASSESGGAGYEQYF. In DNA, the CDR3 is TGCGCCAGCAGTGAGTCGGGGGGGGCAGGCTACGAGCAGTACTTC.

This chain joins TRBV7-9 and TRBJ2-3; 10 bases line up with TRBD2. The CDR3 spans 15 residues. J was trimmed by 5 bases and V by 5 bases; bases with no gene match: 7. The germline V gene encodes CDR1 SEHNR and CDR2 FQNEAQ (reference sequence). This chain's CDR3 is CASSPRAGGLDTQYF. In DNA form, the CDR3 reads TGTGCCAGCAGCCCCCGAGCGGGGGGGTTAGATACGCAGTATTTT.

In this sample, this clone turned up a few times. V gene TRBV6-5 combines with J gene TRBJ2-2, with 13 positions matching TRBD2. V lost 6 bases to trimming and J lost 7 bases; unmatched junction nucleotides: 5. This CDR3 has 15 amino acids. Germline V lookup: CDR1 MNHEY, CDR2 SVGAGI. The CDR3 bases are TGTGCCAGCAGCGGACTAGCGGGGGCGATCGGGGAGCTGTTTTTT. Its protein product is CASSGLAGAIGELFF.

The chain employs TRBV5-1 and TRBJ2-1, with no clear D. The V gene's germline CDR1 is SGHRS and CDR2 YFSETQ. The CDR3 spans 13 residues. Trimming pared 1 base from V and 9 bases from J, leaving 11 bases between. CDR3 region: CASSLSRFGEQFF. As DNA, the CDR3 is TGCGCCAGCAGCTTGTCTAGGTTCGGTGAGCAGTTCTTC.